This passage covers 9 T cell receptor beta chains from one sample sequenced in a study of shared clonotypes between healthy human individuals (dated by TCRdb to the early 2020s). The library was obtained by the immunoSEQ multiplex PCR assay. This is the immuneACCESS table as TCRdb keeps it, with only in-frame sequences that have V and J called. A part of the clones is gone; compared with another copy, unresolved V genes explain less than half, and the rest is unexplained. The sample has approximately 2.3 million clones on record, 85% to 95% of them singletons. The top ten clones comprise 0.39% of the sample. Specimen: naive CD4+ T cells from PBMCs. The cell subset or site label here, explained by the study, means: CD45RA+ positively selected. The receptors originated from a man between 18 and 29 years old in good health. Some clones in this sample may be carry-over from other donors' samples.

V is TRBV6-1 and J is TRBJ1-5, with D uncertain. The CDR3 is 16 residues long. The germline V gene encodes CDR1 MNHNS and CDR2 SASEGT. Trimming cost V 3 bases and J 0 bases, with 12 bases left between them. DNA of the CDR3: TGTGCCAGCAGTGAGTTAGTCCATTATAGCAATCAGCCCCAGCATTTT. Protein sequence: CASSELVHYSNQPQHF.

The V call is TRBV20-1, the J call TRBJ1-1; the D is unclear. CDR1 and CDR2 (germline): DFQATT, SNEGSKA (reference sequence). The length of the CDR3 is 11 residues. V was trimmed by 5 bases and J by 8 bases, leaving 12 bases between them. The CDR3 spells CSASVASEAFF. CDR3 DNA: TGCAGTGCTTCGGTCGCCTCAGAAGCTTTCTTT.

The rearrangement joins TRBV4-1 to TRBJ1-2, with D tentatively TRBD1 (5 bases). V lost 1 base and J lost 4, with 10 bases in between. This CDR3 has 14 residues. From germline, CDR1 is MGHRA and CDR2 YSYEKL. CDR3 coding DNA: TGCGCCAGCAGCCAAGTCCTAGGGGCCTATGGCTACACCTTC. Translating it yields CASSQVLGAYGYTF.

The chain uses TRBV6-1 and TRBJ1-4; D call uncertain. The CDR3 is 13 residues long. V was cut by 2 bases and J by 7 bases, with 8 bases left in between. Germline CDR1 is MNHNS and CDR2 is SASEGT. The CDR3 bases are TGTGCCAGCAGTGAAAGGACGTTTGAAAAACTGTTTTTT. It translates to CASSERTFEKLFF.

The CDR3 sequence is CASAPQGETQYF. The DNA of the CDR3 is TGTGCTAGTGCCCCACAGGGAGAGACCCAGTACTTC. V and J are TRBV12-5 and TRBJ2-5; tentative D call: TRBD1 (6 bases). CDR3 length equals 12 residues. The V end was cut by 7 bases, the J end by 4 bases, with 10 bases between. Looked up from germline, CDR1 is LGHNT and CDR2 is FRNRAP.

Remarks on this clone: Additional DNA sequences in this sample encode the identical CDR3. The V and J genes are TRBV29-1 and TRBJ2-7, with TRBD1 matching over 9 bases. The germline gives CDR1 SQVTM, CDR2 ANQGSEA. This CDR3 comprises 11 residues. V lost 7 bases and J lost 4; bases outside the gene matches: 2. The DNA for the CDR3 is TGCAGCGCAGGGACAGGGTACGAGCAGTACTTC. It specifies CSAGTGYEQYF.

The rearrangement uses TRBV2 and TRBJ1-1; a weak D match, TRBD1 (5 bases). Germline loops: CDR1 SNHLY, CDR2 FYNNEI. CDR3 length: 13 residues. V was cut by 3 bases and J by 8 bases, with 13 bases left in between. This chain's CDR3 is CASSESRGAEAFF. DNA for the CDR3: TGTGCCAGCAGTGAGAGTCGCGGGGCAGAAGCTTTCTTT.

In DNA form, the CDR3 reads TGTGCCTGGAGTGTACGACTAGCTCTCCAAGAGACCCAGTACTTC. Encoded protein: CAWSVRLALQETQYF. This chain links TRBV30 with TRBJ2-5; 7 bases map to TRBD2. J gave up 1 base and V 0 bases, and 5 bases lay outside the gene matches. Per the germline V gene, CDR1 is GTSNPN and CDR2 is SVGIG (reference sequence). This CDR3 region has 15 residues.

The CDR3 sequence: CASSSQGTGGGQQYF. CDR3 nucleotides: TGTGCCAGCAGCTCCCAGGGCACAGGGGGGGGGCAGCAGTACTTC. This chain uses TRBV7-2 with TRBJ2-7; D may be TRBD1 (8 bases). This CDR3 is 15 amino acids long. CDR1 and CDR2 (germline): SGHTA, FQGNSA. Trimming shortened V by 4 bases and J by 8 bases, and 21 bases separated the two germline ends.